This TCR beta chain was captured in a study of spatial heterogeneity in lung cancer. The sample's time point: sample taken at primary tumor resection. Unsorted samples of tumor, nontumor lung or frozen PBMC had their whole RNA sequenced. TCRdb re-called the 5' RACE reads through MiXCR, storing one row per CDR3 protein. The table includes 89,000 or so distinct CDR3 sequences, approximately 20% detected once. V shed 0 bases and J 6 bases; nucleotides not matched to a gene: 5. CDR3 length equals 14 residues. The V gene's germline CDR1 is MGHRA and CDR2 YSYEKL. The chain uses TRBV4-1 and TRBJ2-7; TRBD1 matches 7 bases. The sequence came from a male donor with early-stage non-small cell lung cancer. This specimen was PBMCs, taken at surgery. Here the CDR3 reads CASSQESHRGEQYF. CDR3 DNA: TGCGCCAGCAGCCAAGAAAGCCACAGGGGCGAGCAGTACTTC.